Each of the 19 T cell receptor beta chains below was sequenced from the same sample in a study of cytomegalovirus exposure and HLA in healthy donors. It was with 60 Vbeta and 13 Jbeta primers that the PCR ran. Sequencing used immunoSEQ multiplex PCR; TCRdb keeps in-frame clones, though not all of them. The sample includes approximately 100,000 clones, around 10% of them seen just once. The sequenced sample was PBMCs. The receptors shown here come from a man aged 45-60 years in good health and CMV-seropositive.

This clone was seen only a few times. J is TRBJ1-2 and V is TRBV2, with TRBD1 matching 7 bases. CDR3 size: 14 residues. V trimming: 8 bases; J trimming: 5 bases; junction bases outside the gene matches: 11. Germline V gene lookup returns CDR1 SNHLY and CDR2 FYNNEI. DNA for the CDR3: TGTGCCAGCGAATTTCCGGGACAGAAGTATGGCTACACCTTC. Translating gives CASEFPGQKYGYTF.

The genes are TRBV9 and TRBJ1-5; D remains unclear. The CDR3 extends over 13 amino acids. Germline V CDR1 and CDR2: SGDLS, YYNGEE. The V gene lost 3 bases and the J gene lost 7 bases, with 11 bases spanning the gap. The chain's CDR3 is CASSASPGQPQHF. The CDR3, as DNA: TGTGCCAGCAGCGCCAGTCCGGGACAGCCCCAGCATTTT.

V is TRBV19 and J is TRBJ1-5; 10 positions match TRBD1. Germline CDR1 reads LNHDA; CDR2 reads SQIVND (reference sequence). V trimming: 3 bases; J trimming: 2 bases; junction bases outside the gene matches: 7. The CDR3 contains 17 residues. The CDR3, as DNA: TGTGCCAGTAGTATTCGGACAGGGGGGTCGGGCAATCAGCCCCAGCATTTT. The encoded protein is CASSIRTGGSGNQPQHF.

This clone appeared a few times. The rearrangement joins TRBV28 to TRBJ2-1, with TRBD2 matching 7 bases. After removal of 8 bases from V and 5 bases from J, the junction contained 9 bases not matched to a gene. Germline V gene data show CDR1 as MDHEN and CDR2 as SYDVKM. The CDR3 is 14 amino acids. CDR3 loop: CASVGGSKDNEQFF. The CDR3 coding sequence is TGTGCCAGCGTGGGCGGGAGTAAGGACAATGAGCAGTTCTTC.

This clone has a handful of counts. The chain joins TRBV18 to TRBJ2-3; 7 positions match TRBD2. Germline CDR1 and CDR2: KGHSH and LQKENI. V dropped 5 bases and J dropped 5; count of bases not matched to a gene: 16. There are 17 residues in the CDR3. CDR3 DNA sequence: TGTGCCAGCTCAGTTGTGAGGGAGGGCCCCCAAGGAGATACGCAGTATTTT. This translates into CASSVVREGPQGDTQYF.

The chain employs TRBV7-2 and TRBJ1-1; tentative D call: TRBD1 (5 bases). CDR3 length equals 15 residues. The germline V gene encodes CDR1 SGHTA and CDR2 FQGNSA. Trimming removed 3 bases from V and 4 bases from J, with 15 bases in between. The CDR3 coding sequence is TGTGCCAGCAGCTTGCGGACATGGGGTGGCACTGAAGCTTTCTTT. This gives the protein CASSLRTWGGTEAFF.

This clone has more than one count but fewer than ten. The V call is TRBV25-1, the J call TRBJ2-1, with 10 nucleotides matching TRBD1. The ends lost 6 bases at V and 7 bases at J; junction bases unmatched: 9. The CDR3 consists of 15 residues. Germline loops: CDR1 MGHDK, CDR2 SYGVNS. The CDR3 here is CASREPGQGSNEQFF. For the CDR3, the DNA is TGTGCCAGCAGGGAACCGGGACAGGGGTCTAATGAGCAGTTCTTC. Supplemented by reference TRBV25-1 and TRBJ2-1, the full variable domain reads EADIYQTPRYLVIGTGKKITLECSQTMGHDKMYWYQQDPGMELHLIHYSYGVNSTEKGDLSSESTVSRIRTEHFPLTLESARPSHTSQYLCASREPGQGSNEQFFGPGTRLTVL.

The chain recombines TRBV28 with TRBJ1-2; a possible D gene is TRBD1 (6 bases). Trimming removed 6 bases from V and 6 bases from J, with 14 bases in between. CDR1 MDHEN and CDR2 SYDVKM come from the germline V gene. This CDR3 is 13 amino acids long. The CDR3 coding sequence is TGTGCCAGCAGCAAAACCGGGACAAATGGCTACACCTTC. The encoded protein is CASSKTGTNGYTF.

The table lists this clone with a few counts. This chain joins TRBV6-1 and TRBJ2-7, with 12 bases lining up with TRBD2. Germline values: CDR1 MNHNS, CDR2 SASEGT. The CDR3 totals 14 residues. V lost 6 bases and J lost 2; bases outside the gene matches: 2. CDR3 region: CASRSSGRAYEQYF. The CDR3 coding sequence is TGTGCCAGCAGGTCTAGCGGGAGGGCCTACGAGCAGTACTTC.

This clone came up a few times. The chain employs TRBV7-2 and TRBJ1-1; maybe TRBD1 (6 bases). This CDR3 region has 12 residues. The germline gives CDR1 SGHTA, CDR2 FQGNSA. Trimming took 2 bases from V and 7 from J, leaving 8 bases between them. The CDR3 is CASSLQGLEAFF. The CDR3 DNA reads as TGTGCCAGCAGCTTACAGGGGCTTGAAGCTTTCTTT.

The chain combines TRBV21-1 with TRBJ2-5; the table assigns TRBD2, which was not confirmed against the DNA. The J call may be faulty, since TRBJ2-7 better matches the DNA end. TRBV21-1 is labeled a pseudogene. There are 15 residues in the CDR3. The CDR3, as DNA: TGTGCCAGCAGCAAAGATGCGCGGGAGGCATGCGAGCAGTACTTC. Its translation is CASSKDAREACEQYF.

The count of this clone is one. The chain carries TRBV6-1 and TRBJ2-7; 8 bases fit TRBD2. Losses at the gene ends were 5 bases for V and 5 bases for J; bases not matched to a gene: 8. CDR1 is MNHNS and CDR2 is SASEGT in the germline V gene. The CDR3 contains 14 residues. The CDR3 DNA is TGTGCCAGCAGTCCCCGGGAGGGCCCCAACGAGCAGTACTTC. It specifies CASSPREGPNEQYF.

V gene TRBV9 combines with J gene TRBJ2-2, with D tentatively TRBD2 (6 bases). Between the trimmed V and J ends, which lost 5 bases and 2 bases, there was a span of 16 bases. The germline CDR1 and CDR2 sequences are SGDLS and YYNGEE. The CDR3 is made up of 16 amino acids. CDR3 region: CASRVEGGTNTGELFF. CDR3 coding DNA: TGTGCCAGCAGAGTTGAGGGAGGCACAAACACCGGGGAGCTGTTTTTT.

The chain joins TRBV2 to TRBJ2-4; no firm D call. V shed 3 bases and J shed 0 bases, with 9 bases lying between them. There are 15 residues in the CDR3. Germline CDR1 reads SNHLY; CDR2 reads FYNNEI. In nucleotides, the CDR3 is TGTGCCAGCAGTGACGAGGCCCTAGCCAAAAACATTCAGTACTTC. Its translation is CASSDEALAKNIQYF. Full variable domain (rest looked up from reference TRBV2 and TRBJ2-4): EPEVTQTPSHQVTQMGQEVILRCVPISNHLYFYWYRQILGQKVEFLVSFYNNEISEKSEIFDDQFSVERPDGSNFTLKIRSTKLEDSAMYFCASSDEALAKNIQYFGAGTRLSVL.

This clone was seen a handful of times. This chain joins TRBV23-1 and TRBJ2-7; the D gene is possibly TRBD1 (6 bases). TRBV23-1 has ORF status, its function being uncertain. The CDR3 runs to 14 residues. Trimming removed 1 base from V and 3 bases from J, with 10 bases in between. The CDR3 DNA is TGCGCCAGCAGTCAATGCCTGGACAGCTACGAGCAGTACTTC. This sequence encodes CASSQCLDSYEQYF.

There are a few counts of this clone. This chain links TRBV9 with TRBJ1-1, with a weak D call TRBD1 (6 bases). The CDR3 length is 15 residues. CDR1 is SGDLS, CDR2 YYNGEE, per germline. V was cut by 0 bases and J by 4 bases, with 13 bases left in between. Here the CDR3 reads CASSVAGGKSTEAFF. The CDR3 DNA reads TGTGCCAGCAGCGTAGCGGGGGGCAAAAGCACTGAAGCTTTCTTT. Complete variable domain (other parts from reference TRBV9 and TRBJ1-1): DSGVTQTPKHLITATGQRVTLRCSPRSGDLSVYWYQQSLDQGLQFLIQYYNGEERAKGNILERFSAQQFPDLHSELNLSSLELGDSALYFCASSVAGGKSTEAFFGQGTRLTVV.

This chain uses TRBV30 with TRBJ1-3; D is possibly TRBD1 (5 bases). V gave up 2 bases and J gave up 4 bases, with 15 bases separating them. CDR3 length: 15 residues. Per the germline V gene, CDR1 is GTSNPN and CDR2 is SVGIG (reference sequence). The CDR3: CAWSLTGGEGNTIYF. In DNA, the CDR3 is TGTGCCTGGAGTCTCACTGGGGGGGAGGGAAACACCATATATTTT.

A few counts support this clone. V gene TRBV5-1 combines with J gene TRBJ1-2, with 7 bases fitting TRBD1. Trimming removed 5 bases from V and 0 bases from J; junction bases left unmatched: 4. The CDR3 extends over 14 amino acids. Germline V gene sequence: CDR1 SGHRS, CDR2 YFSETQ. This CDR3 is CASRRDSANYGYTF. DNA of the CDR3: TGCGCCAGCAGAAGGGACAGCGCTAACTATGGCTACACCTTC.

The V call is TRBV5-4, the J call TRBJ1-1, with D unclear. The V end lost 6 bases, the J end lost 1 base, and 16 bases lay between the germline ends. This CDR3 has 15 amino acids. Per the germline V gene, CDR1 is SGHNT and CDR2 is YYREEE (reference sequence). CDR3 amino acids: CASNLPRGSNTEAFF. The CDR3 DNA is TGTGCCAGCAACTTACCGCGGGGATCGAACACTGAAGCTTTCTTT.